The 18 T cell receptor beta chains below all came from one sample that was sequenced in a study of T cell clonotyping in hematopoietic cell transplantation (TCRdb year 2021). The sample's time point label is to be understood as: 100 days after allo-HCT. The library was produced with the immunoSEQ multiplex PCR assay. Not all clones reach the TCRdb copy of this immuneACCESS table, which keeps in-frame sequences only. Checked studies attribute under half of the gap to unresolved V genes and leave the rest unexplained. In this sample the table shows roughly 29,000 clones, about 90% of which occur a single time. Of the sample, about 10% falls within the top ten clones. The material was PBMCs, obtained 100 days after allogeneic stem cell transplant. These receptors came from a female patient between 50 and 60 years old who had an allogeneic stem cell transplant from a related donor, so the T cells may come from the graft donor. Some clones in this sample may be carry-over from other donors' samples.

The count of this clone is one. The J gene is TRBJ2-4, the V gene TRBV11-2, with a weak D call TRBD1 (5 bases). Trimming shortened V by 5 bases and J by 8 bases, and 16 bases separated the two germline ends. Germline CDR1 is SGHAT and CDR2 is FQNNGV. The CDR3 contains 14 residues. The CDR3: CASSPMWGSDIQYF. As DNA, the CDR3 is TGTGCCAGCAGCCCCATGTGGGGCTCGGACATTCAGTACTTC.

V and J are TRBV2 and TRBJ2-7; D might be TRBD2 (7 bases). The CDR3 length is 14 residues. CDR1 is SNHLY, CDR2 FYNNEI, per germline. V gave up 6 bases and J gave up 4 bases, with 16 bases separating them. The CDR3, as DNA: TGTGCCAGCAGCGAATTTAGGGGGGGGTACGAGCAGTACTTC. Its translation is CASSEFRGGYEQYF.

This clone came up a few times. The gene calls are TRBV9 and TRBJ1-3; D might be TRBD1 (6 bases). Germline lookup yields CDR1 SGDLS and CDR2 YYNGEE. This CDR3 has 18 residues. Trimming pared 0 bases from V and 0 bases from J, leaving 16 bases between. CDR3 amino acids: CASSVAGQGFISGNTIYF. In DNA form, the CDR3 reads TGTGCCAGCAGCGTAGCGGGACAAGGATTTATCTCTGGAAACACCATATATTTT.

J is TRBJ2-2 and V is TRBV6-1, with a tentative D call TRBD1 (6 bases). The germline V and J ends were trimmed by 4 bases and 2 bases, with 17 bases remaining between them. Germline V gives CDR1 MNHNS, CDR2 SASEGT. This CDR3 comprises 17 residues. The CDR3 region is CASSAHSRGDNTGELFF. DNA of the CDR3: TGTGCCAGCAGTGCCCACTCCAGGGGCGACAACACCGGGGAGCTGTTTTTT.

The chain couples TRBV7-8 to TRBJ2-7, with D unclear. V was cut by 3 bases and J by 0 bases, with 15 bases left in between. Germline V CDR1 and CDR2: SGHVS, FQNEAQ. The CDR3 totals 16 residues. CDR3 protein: CASSLDRAASSYEQYF. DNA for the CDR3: TGTGCCAGCAGCTTGGATCGGGCAGCCAGCTCCTACGAGCAGTACTTC.

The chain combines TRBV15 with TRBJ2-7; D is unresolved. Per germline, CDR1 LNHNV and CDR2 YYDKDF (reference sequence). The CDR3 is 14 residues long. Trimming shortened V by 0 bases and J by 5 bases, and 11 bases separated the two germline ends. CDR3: CATSRDKTLDEQYF. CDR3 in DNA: TGTGCCACCAGCAGAGATAAGACTCTGGACGAGCAGTACTTC.

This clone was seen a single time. The CDR3 spells CASSRQGGYEQYF. CDR3 nucleotides: TGCGCCAGCAGTCGACAGGGCGGCTACGAGCAGTACTTC. The chain uses TRBV4-3 and TRBJ2-7, with 7 positions matching TRBD1. The CDR3 extends over 13 amino acids. Germline CDR1 and CDR2: LGHNA and YSLEER. With V trimmed by 6 bases and J by 3 bases, 5 bases remained unmatched.

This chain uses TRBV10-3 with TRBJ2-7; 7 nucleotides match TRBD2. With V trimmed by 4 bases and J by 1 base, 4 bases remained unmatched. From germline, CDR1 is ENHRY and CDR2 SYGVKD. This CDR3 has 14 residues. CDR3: CAISAGGVSYEQYF. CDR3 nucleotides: TGTGCCATCAGTGCGGGGGGTGTTTCCTACGAGCAGTACTTC.

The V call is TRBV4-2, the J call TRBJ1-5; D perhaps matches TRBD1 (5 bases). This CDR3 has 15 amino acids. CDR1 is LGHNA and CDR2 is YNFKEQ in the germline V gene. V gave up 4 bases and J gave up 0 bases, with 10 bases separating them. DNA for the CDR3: TGTGCCAGCAGCCCAGCGGGGGGTAGCAATCAGCCCCAGCATTTT. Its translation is CASSPAGGSNQPQHF.

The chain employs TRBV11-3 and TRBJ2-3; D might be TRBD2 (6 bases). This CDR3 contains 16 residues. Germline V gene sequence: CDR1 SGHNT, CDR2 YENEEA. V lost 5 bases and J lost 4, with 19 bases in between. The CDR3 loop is CASSRRWGVRADTQYF. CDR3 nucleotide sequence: TGTGCCAGCAGCCGCCGATGGGGGGTTCGGGCAGATACGCAGTATTTT.

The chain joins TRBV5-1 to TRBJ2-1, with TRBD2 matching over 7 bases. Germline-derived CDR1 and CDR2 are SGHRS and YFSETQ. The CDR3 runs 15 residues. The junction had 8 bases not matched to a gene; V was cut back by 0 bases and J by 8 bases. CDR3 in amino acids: CASSLEAREVDEQFF. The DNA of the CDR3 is TGCGCCAGCAGCTTGGAGGCCCGGGAGGTCGATGAGCAGTTCTTC.

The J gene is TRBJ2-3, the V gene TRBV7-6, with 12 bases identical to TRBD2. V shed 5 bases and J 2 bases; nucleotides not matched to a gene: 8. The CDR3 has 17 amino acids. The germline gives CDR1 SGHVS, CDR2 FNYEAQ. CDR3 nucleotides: TGTGCCAGCAGCCGTCTAGCGGGGGGGCCGAACACAGATACGCAGTATTTT. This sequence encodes CASSRLAGGPNTDTQYF.

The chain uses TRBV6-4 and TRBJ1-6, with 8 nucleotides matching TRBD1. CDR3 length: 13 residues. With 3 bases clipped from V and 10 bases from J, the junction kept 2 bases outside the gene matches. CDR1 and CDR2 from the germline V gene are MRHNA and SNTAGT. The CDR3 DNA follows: TGTGCCAGCAGTGAAGACAGGGGATCACCCCTCCACTTT. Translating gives CASSEDRGSPLHF.

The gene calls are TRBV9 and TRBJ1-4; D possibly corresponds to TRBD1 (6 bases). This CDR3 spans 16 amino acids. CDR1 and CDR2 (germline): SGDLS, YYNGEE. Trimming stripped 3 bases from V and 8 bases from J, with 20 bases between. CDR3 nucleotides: TGTGCCAGCAGCGCAGGGGCGGCGCACATGGGGGAAAAACTGTTTTTT. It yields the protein CASSAGAAHMGEKLFF. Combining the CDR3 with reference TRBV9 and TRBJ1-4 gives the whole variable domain DSGVTQTPKHLITATGQRVTLRCSPRSGDLSVYWYQQSLDQGLQFLIQYYNGEERAKGNILERFSAQQFPDLHSELNLSSLELGDSALYFCASSAGAAHMGEKLFFGSGTQLSVL.

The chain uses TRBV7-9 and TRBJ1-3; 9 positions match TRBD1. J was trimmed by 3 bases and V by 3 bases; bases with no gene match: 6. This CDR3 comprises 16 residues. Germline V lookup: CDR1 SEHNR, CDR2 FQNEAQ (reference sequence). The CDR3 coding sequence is TGTGCCAGCAGCTTGGGGACAGGGAGCGGTGGAAACACCATATATTTT. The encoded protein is CASSLGTGSGGNTIYF.

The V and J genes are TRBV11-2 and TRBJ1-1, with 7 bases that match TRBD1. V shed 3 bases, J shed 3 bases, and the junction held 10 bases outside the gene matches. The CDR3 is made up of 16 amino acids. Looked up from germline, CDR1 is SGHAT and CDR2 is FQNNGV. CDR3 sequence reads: CASSFISTGMDTEAFF. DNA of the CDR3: TGTGCCAGCAGCTTTATCTCGACAGGGATGGACACTGAAGCTTTCTTT.

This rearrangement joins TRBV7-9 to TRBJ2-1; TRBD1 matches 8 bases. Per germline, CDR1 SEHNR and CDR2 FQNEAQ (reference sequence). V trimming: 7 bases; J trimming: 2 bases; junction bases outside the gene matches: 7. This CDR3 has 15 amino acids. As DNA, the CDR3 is TGTGCCAGCATCCACAGGGGGACGACCTACAATGAGCAGTTCTTC. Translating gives CASIHRGTTYNEQFF. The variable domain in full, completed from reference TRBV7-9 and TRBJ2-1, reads DTGVSQNPRHKITKRGQNVTFRCDPISEHNRLYWYRQTLGQGPEFLTYFQNEAQLEKSRLLSDRFSAERPKGSFSTLEIQRTEQGDSAMYLCASIHRGTTYNEQFFGPGTRLTVL.

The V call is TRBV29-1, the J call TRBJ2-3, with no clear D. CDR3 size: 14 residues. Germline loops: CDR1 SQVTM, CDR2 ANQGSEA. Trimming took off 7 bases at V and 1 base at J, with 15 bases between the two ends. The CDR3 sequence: CSAVHDLGTDTQYF. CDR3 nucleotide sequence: TGCAGCGCTGTGCACGACCTTGGCACAGATACGCAGTATTTT.